Sequencing of this T cell receptor (beta chain) was carried out in a study of T cell changes during pregnancy in multiple sclerosis. The table came from immunoSEQ multiplex PCR; TCRdb's copy has only in-frame clones and leaves some out. Among 60,000 to 85,000 clones listed, just over 90% were seen once. CDR1 is SGHRS, CDR2 YFSETQ, per germline. CDR3 length: 15 residues. V was clipped by 4 bases and J by 4 bases, with 17 bases between them. A single count supports this clone. The TCR originated in a female donor with multiple sclerosis, enrolled in a pregnancy study. This specimen was peripheral blood, taken in the second trimester of pregnancy. V gene TRBV5-1 combines with J gene TRBJ1-2, with D possibly TRBD1 on 5 matching bases. CDR3 bases: TGCGCCAGCAGCGAAAATGACAGTCCCCTCTATGGCTACACCTTC. Encoded protein: CASSENDSPLYGYTF.